This T cell receptor beta chain was sequenced in a study of T cell repertoires in cytomegalovirus infection. Study at large: It can be stated that public TCR beta signatures indicated CMV infection as well as a matching HLA type.

Findings and limits, study-wide: Within the response measured ex vivo, HLA-C-restricted CMV-specific TCR beta clonotypes were dominant. Identification of carriers of CMV plus the relevant HLA was performed using cumulative public TCR beta family frequency.

The sample holds many counts of this clonotype. Its target is not known. TCRdb re-analysed the reads in MiXCR, keeping a single row per CDR3 protein. The sample consists of 300,000 to 400,000 distinct CDR3 sequences, over 7.5% of them appearing once. The TCR originated in a human donor in good health (CMV status not recorded). Some clones in this sample may be carry-over from other donors' samples. Sample: PBMCs.

CDR3 sequence (DNA): TGTGCCAGCAGCAAGAACACTGAAGCTTTCTTT. This sequence encodes CASSKNTEAFF. The chain couples TRBV6-1 to TRBJ1-1; D not resolved. There are 11 residues in the CDR3. Trimming took 6 bases from V and 1 from J, leaving 3 bases between them. Germline V lookup: CDR1 MNHNS, CDR2 SASEGT.